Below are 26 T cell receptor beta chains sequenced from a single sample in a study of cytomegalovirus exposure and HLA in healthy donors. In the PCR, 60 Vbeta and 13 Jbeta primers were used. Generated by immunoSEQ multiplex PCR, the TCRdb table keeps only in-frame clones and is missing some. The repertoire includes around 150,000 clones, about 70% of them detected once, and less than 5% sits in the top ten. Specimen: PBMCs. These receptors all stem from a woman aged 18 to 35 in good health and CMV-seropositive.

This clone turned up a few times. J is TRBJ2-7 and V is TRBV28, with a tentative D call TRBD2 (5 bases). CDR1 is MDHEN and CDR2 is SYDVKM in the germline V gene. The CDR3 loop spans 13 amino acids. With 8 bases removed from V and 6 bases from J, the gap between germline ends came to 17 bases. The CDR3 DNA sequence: TGTGCCAGCGGCTCACTAGTAGTCCGCGAGCAGTACTTC. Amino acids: CASGSLVVREQYF.

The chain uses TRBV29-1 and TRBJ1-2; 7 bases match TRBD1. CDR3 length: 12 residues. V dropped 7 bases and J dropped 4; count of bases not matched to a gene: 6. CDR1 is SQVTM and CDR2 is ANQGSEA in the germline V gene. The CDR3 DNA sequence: TGCAGCGGGGGACAGACTAGCTATGGCTACACCTTC. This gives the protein CSGGQTSYGYTF.

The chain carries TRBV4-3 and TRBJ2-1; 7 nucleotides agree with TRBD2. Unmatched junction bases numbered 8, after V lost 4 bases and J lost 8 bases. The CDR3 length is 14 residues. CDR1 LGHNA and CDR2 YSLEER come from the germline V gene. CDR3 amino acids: CASSPRVAGDEQFF. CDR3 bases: TGCGCCAGCAGCCCAAGAGTGGCGGGGGATGAGCAGTTCTTC.

DNA of the CDR3: TGCAGCGGCGGCAGGGGGCTTTCTGAGACCCAGTACTTC. It encodes CSGGRGLSETQYF. The chain links TRBV29-1 to TRBJ2-5, with 8 bases aligning to TRBD1. This CDR3 has 13 residues. Losses at the gene ends were 7 bases for V and 5 bases for J; bases not matched to a gene: 9. Germline V gene sequence: CDR1 SQVTM, CDR2 ANQGSEA.

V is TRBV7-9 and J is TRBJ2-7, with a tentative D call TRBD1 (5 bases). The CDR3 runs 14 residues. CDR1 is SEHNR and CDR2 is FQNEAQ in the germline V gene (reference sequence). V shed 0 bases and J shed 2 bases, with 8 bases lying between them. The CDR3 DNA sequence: TGTGCCAGCAGCTTAGCTGACAGAGCCTACGAGCAGTACTTC. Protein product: CASSLADRAYEQYF.

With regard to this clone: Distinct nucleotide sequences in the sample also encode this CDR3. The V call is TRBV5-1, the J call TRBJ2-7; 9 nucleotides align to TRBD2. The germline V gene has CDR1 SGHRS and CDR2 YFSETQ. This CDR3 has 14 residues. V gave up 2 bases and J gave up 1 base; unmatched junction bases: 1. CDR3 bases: TGCGCCAGCAGCTTAGCGGGAGGTTCCTACGAGCAGTACTTC. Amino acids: CASSLAGGSYEQYF.

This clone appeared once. DNA of the CDR3: TGTGCCAGCAGCTTTTCTGAGAGTCTCTACGAGCAGTACTTC. Translated, it gives CASSFSESLYEQYF. The gene calls are TRBV7-6 and TRBJ2-7; no firm D call. Germline V CDR1 and CDR2: SGHVS, FNYEAQ. The V end lost 3 bases, the J end lost 3 bases, and 12 bases lay between the germline ends. The CDR3 has 14 amino acids.

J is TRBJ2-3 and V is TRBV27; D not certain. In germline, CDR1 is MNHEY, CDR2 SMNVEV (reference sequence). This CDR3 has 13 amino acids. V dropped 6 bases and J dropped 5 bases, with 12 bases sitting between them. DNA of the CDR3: TGTGCCAGCAGCCTAACCACCCTAGATACGCAGTATTTT. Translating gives CASSLTTLDTQYF.

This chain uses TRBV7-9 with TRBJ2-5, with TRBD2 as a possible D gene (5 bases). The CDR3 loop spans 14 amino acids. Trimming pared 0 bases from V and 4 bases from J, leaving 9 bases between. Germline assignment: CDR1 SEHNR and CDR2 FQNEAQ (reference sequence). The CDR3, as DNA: TGTGCCAGCAGCTTAGCGGGAGTTGGAGAGACCCAGTACTTC. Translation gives CASSLAGVGETQYF.

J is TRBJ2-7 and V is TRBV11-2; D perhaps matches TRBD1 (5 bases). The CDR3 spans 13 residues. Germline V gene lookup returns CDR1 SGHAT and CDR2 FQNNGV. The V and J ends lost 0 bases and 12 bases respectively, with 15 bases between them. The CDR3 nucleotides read TGTGCCAGCAGCTTAGAATGGGGCAGCCTCCGGTACTTC. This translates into CASSLEWGSLRYF.

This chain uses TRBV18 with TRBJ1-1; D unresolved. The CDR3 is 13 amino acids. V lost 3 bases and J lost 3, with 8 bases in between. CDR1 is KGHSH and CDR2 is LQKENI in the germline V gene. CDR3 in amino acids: CASSPVSDTEAFF. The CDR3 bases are TGTGCCAGCTCACCGGTTAGTGACACTGAAGCTTTCTTT.

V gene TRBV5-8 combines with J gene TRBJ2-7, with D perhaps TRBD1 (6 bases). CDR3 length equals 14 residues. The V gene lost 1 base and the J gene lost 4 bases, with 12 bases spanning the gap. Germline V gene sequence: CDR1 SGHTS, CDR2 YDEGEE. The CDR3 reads CASSLTQGGYEQYF. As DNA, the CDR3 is TGTGCCAGCAGCTTGACACAGGGTGGGTACGAGCAGTACTTC.

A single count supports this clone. The CDR3 nucleotides read TGTGCCAGCAGCTTGGTGGGAGTGAACTCCTACGAGCAGTACTTC. Protein: CASSLVGVNSYEQYF. The V and J genes are TRBV7-9 and TRBJ2-7; D might be TRBD2 (5 bases). The CDR3 is made up of 15 amino acids. Germline V gene data show CDR1 as SEHNR and CDR2 as FQNEAQ (reference sequence). The germline V and J ends were trimmed by 3 bases and 0 bases, with 12 bases remaining between them.

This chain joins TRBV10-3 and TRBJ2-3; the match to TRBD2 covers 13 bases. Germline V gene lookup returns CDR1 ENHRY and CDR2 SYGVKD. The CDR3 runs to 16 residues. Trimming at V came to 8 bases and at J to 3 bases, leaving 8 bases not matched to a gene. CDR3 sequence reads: CAIGKLAGGRTDTQYF. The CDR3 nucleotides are TGTGCCATCGGGAAACTAGCGGGAGGGCGAACAGATACGCAGTATTTT.

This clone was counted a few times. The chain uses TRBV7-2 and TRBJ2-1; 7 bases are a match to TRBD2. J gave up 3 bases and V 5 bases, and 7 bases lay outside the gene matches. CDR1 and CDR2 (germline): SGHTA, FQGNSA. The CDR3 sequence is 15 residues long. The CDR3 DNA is TGTGCCAGCAGCCCCCTAGCGGATAACTACAATGAGCAGTTCTTC. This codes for CASSPLADNYNEQFF.

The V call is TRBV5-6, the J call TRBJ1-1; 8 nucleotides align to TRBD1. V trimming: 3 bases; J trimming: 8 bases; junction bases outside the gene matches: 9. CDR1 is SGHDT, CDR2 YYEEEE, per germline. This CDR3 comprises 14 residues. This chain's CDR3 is CASSSDRGPSEAFF. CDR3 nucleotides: TGTGCCAGCAGCTCAGACAGGGGACCTAGCGAAGCTTTCTTT.

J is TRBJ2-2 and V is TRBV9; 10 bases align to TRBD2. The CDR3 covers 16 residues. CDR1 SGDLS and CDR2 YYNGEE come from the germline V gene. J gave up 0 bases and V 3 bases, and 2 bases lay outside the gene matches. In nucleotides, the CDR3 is TGTGCCAGCAGCGGAACTAGCGGGGCGAACACCGGGGAGCTGTTTTTT. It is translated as CASSGTSGANTGELFF.

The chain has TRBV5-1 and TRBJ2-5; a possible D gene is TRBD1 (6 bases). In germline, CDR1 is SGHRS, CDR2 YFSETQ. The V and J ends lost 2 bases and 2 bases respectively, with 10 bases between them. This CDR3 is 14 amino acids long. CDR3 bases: TGCGCCAGCAGCTTATTGACAGGACAAGAGACCCAGTACTTC. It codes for CASSLLTGQETQYF.

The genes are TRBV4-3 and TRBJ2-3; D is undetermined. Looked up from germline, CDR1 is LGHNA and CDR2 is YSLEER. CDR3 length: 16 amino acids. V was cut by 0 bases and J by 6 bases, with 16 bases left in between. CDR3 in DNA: TGCGCCAGCAGCCAAGATTCCCAGGTCCTACCGGATACGCAGTATTTT. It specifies CASSQDSQVLPDTQYF.

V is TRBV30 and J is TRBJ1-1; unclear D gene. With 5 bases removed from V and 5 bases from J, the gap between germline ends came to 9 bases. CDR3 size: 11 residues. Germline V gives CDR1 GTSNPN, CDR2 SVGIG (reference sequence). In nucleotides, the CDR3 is TGTGCCTGGGAGGGAGGGACTGAAGCTTTCTTT. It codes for CAWEGGTEAFF.

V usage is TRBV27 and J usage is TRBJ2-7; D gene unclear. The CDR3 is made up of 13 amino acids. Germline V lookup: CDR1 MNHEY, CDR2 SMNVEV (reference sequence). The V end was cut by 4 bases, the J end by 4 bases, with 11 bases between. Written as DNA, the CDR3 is TGTGCCAGCAGTTCAGGTAGTCTGTACGAGCAGTACTTC. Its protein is CASSSGSLYEQYF.

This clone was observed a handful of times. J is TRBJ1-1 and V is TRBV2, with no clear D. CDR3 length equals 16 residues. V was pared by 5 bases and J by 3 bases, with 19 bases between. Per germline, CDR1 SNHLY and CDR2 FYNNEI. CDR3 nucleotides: TGTGCCAGCAGTCCACGGGATCTCCAGCGGCACACTGAAGCTTTCTTT. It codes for CASSPRDLQRHTEAFF. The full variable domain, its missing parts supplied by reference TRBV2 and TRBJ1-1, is EPEVTQTPSHQVTQMGQEVILRCVPISNHLYFYWYRQILGQKVEFLVSFYNNEISEKSEIFDDQFSVERPDGSNFTLKIRSTKLEDSAMYFCASSPRDLQRHTEAFFGQGTRLTVV.

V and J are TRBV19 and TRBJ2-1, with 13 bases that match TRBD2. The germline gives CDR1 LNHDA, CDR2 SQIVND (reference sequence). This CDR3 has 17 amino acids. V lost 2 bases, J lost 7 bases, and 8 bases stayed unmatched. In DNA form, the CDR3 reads TGTGCCAGTAGTATAACTAGCGGGAGGGCCTTAGTAAATGAGCAGTTCTTC. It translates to CASSITSGRALVNEQFF.

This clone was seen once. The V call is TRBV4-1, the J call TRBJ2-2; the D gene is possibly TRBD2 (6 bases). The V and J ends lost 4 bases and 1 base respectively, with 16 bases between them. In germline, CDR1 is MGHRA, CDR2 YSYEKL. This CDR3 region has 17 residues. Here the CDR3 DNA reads TGCGCCAGCAGCCTCGGGCGGGGAGAGGGGAACACCGGGGAGCTGTTTTTT. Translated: CASSLGRGEGNTGELFF.

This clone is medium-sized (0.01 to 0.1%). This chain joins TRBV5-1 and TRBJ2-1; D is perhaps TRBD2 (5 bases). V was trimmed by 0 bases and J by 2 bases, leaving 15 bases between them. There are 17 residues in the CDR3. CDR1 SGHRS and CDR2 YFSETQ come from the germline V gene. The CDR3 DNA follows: TGCGCCAGCAGCTTGGAGTGGCGGGTGGCTGCCTACAATGAGCAGTTCTTC. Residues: CASSLEWRVAAYNEQFF.

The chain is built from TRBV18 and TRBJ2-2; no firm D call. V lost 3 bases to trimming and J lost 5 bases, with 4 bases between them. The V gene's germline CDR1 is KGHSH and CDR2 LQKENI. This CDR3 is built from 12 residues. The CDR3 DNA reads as TGTGCCAGCTCACCCATGACCGGGGAGCTGTTTTTT. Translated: CASSPMTGELFF. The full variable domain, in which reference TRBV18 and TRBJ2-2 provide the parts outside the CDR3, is NAGVMQNPRHLVRRRGQEARLRCSPMKGHSHVYWYRQLPEEGLKFMVYLQKENIIDESGMPKERFSAEFPKEGPSILRIQQVVRGDSAAYFCASSPMTGELFFGEGSRLTVL.